Below are 19 T cell receptor beta chains sequenced from a single sample in a study of identical twins. TCRdb recomputed calls from the 5' RACE reads with MiXCR, one row per CDR3 protein. Among roughly 250,000 distinct CDR3 sequences listed, 6% to 8% were seen once. The same specimen was also included in a second study, on yellow fever vaccine responses in identical twins.

Sequencing was carried out using CD8+ T cells sorted from blood. These receptor sequences come from a woman aged 18-29 years in good health.

There are many counts of this clonotype. Written as DNA, the CDR3 is TGCGCCAGCAGCTTGACCTTAGCGGGGGGGCCTACAGATACGCAGTATTTT. Its translation is CASSLTLAGGPTDTQYF. The chain employs TRBV5-1 and TRBJ2-3; TRBD2 aligns across 11 bases. This CDR3 has 17 amino acids. Germline V gene data show CDR1 as SGHRS and CDR2 as YFSETQ. V was pared by 1 base and J by 3 bases, with 7 bases of the junction left unmatched.

The table lists this clonotype with a few counts. The chain links TRBV6-1 to TRBJ2-2, with D perhaps matching TRBD1 (5 bases). This CDR3 comprises 16 residues. CDR1 is MNHNS and CDR2 is SASEGT in the germline V gene. Between the trimmed V and J ends, which lost 0 bases and 6 bases, there was a span of 14 bases. For the CDR3, the DNA is TGTGCCAGCAGTGAAGCGCTTGGGTCAGGGCCCGGGGAGCTGTTTTTT. This codes for CASSEALGSGPGELFF.

This clonotype turned up a few times. The chain recombines TRBV6-5 with TRBJ1-1, with D possibly matching TRBD1 (6 bases). CDR3 length: 14 amino acids. Germline V CDR1 and CDR2: MNHEY, SVGAGI. Trimming left V 5 bases short and J 2 bases short, with 12 bases between. The CDR3 sequence: CASSGTPTNTEAFF. CDR3 sequence (DNA): TGTGCCAGCAGTGGGACACCTACTAACACTGAAGCTTTCTTT.

This clonotype was seen many times. The chain joins TRBV29-1 to TRBJ2-1; D perhaps matches TRBD2 (6 bases). The germline V and J ends were trimmed by 1 base and 0 bases, with 10 bases remaining between them. This CDR3 contains 15 residues. Per the germline V gene, CDR1 is SQVTM and CDR2 is ANQGSEA. The CDR3 coding sequence is TGCAGCGTTGAAGGCGGGGTCCTCTCCTACAATGAGCAGTTCTTC. It codes for CSVEGGVLSYNEQFF.

This clonotype has a count of ten or more. V usage is TRBV7-9 and J usage is TRBJ2-1, with D unresolved. This CDR3 comprises 13 residues. From germline, CDR1 is SEHNR and CDR2 FQNEAQ (reference sequence). V shed 4 bases and J shed 8 bases, with 12 bases lying between them. The CDR3 region is CASSSEFVYEQFF. The CDR3 coding sequence is TGTGCCAGCAGCTCCGAATTTGTCTATGAGCAGTTCTTC.

Ten or more counts support this clonotype. The chain has TRBV14 and TRBJ2-1, with a tentative D call TRBD2 (6 bases). Trimming pared 1 base from V and 5 bases from J, leaving 15 bases between. Germline V CDR1 and CDR2: SGHDN, FVKESK. This CDR3 is 16 amino acids long. CDR3 DNA: TGTGCCAGCAGCCAAGCCCTTAGCGGCCTGAACAATGAGCAGTTCTTC. Amino acids: CASSQALSGLNNEQFF.

In its sample, this clonotype was seen many times. The chain recombines TRBV7-9 with TRBJ2-1; possibly TRBD2 for D (5 bases). The CDR3 has 15 residues. Between the trimmed V and J ends, which lost 1 base and 2 bases, there was a span of 9 bases. Looked up from germline, CDR1 is SEHNR and CDR2 is FQNEAQ (reference sequence). DNA of the CDR3: TGTGCCAGCAGCTTAGGGGAGTTCACCTACAATGAGCAGTTCTTC. This translates into CASSLGEFTYNEQFF.

The sample holds many counts of this clonotype. V usage is TRBV20-1 and J usage is TRBJ2-7, with D possibly matching TRBD1 (5 bases). Per the germline V gene, CDR1 is DFQATT and CDR2 is SNEGSKA (reference sequence). This CDR3 is 13 amino acids long. Trimming stripped 6 bases from V and 9 bases from J, with 21 bases between. CDR3 region: CSADPRGLYWQYV. As DNA, the CDR3 is TGCAGTGCCGACCCAAGGGGTCTATACTGGCAGTACGTC.

This chain uses TRBV6-5 with TRBJ1-4; TRBD1 agrees at 9 bases. V shed 3 bases and J 8 bases; nucleotides not matched to a gene: 7. Looked up from germline, CDR1 is MNHEY and CDR2 is SVGAGI. The CDR3 runs to 15 residues. The CDR3 nucleotides read TGTGCCAGCAGTTATTACAGGGGGCTTGAGGAAAAACTGTTTTTT. Protein sequence: CASSYYRGLEEKLFF.

This clonotype was counted at least ten times. J is TRBJ2-1 and V is TRBV5-1; maybe TRBD1 (6 bases). Germline V gene lookup returns CDR1 SGHRS and CDR2 YFSETQ. V was pared by 5 bases and J by 4 bases, with 22 bases between. CDR3 length: 17 residues. In nucleotides, the CDR3 is TGCGCCAGCAGTACACAGGGAAACCACCCCCTATACAATGAGCAGTTCTTC. It yields the protein CASSTQGNHPLYNEQFF.

This clonotype was recorded at least ten times. This sequence joins TRBV5-1 and TRBJ2-5; D could derive from TRBD1 or TRBD2 (5 bases each). CDR1 and CDR2 from the germline V gene are SGHRS and YFSETQ. V gave up 4 bases and J gave up 0 bases, with 16 bases separating them. The CDR3 runs to 16 residues. CDR3 region: CASSLEWDPNQETQYF. CDR3 coding DNA: TGCGCCAGCAGCCTGGAATGGGACCCCAACCAAGAGACCCAGTACTTC. The complete variable domain, with remaining parts taken from reference TRBV5-1 and TRBJ2-5, reads KAGVTQTPRYLIKTRGQQVTLSCSPISGHRSVSWYQQTPGQGLQFLFEYFSETQRNKGNFPGRFSGRQFSNSRSEMNVSTLELGDSALYLCASSLEWDPNQETQYFGPGTRLLVL.

V and J are TRBV6-1 and TRBJ2-3; D ambiguous. V lost 10 bases and J lost 1, with 15 bases in between. Germline CDR1 is MNHNS and CDR2 is SASEGT. The CDR3 is 14 residues long. The CDR3, as DNA: TGTGCCACATCACCCGGGTTTCGCACAGATACGCAGTATTTT. Amino acid sequence: CATSPGFRTDTQYF.

This clonotype appeared a few times. This sequence joins TRBV6-1 and TRBJ2-1; D may match TRBD1 or TRBD2 (5 bases each). The CDR3 loop spans 15 amino acids. Trimming stripped 5 bases from V and 4 bases from J, with 15 bases between. Germline V CDR1 and CDR2: MNHNS, SASEGT. The CDR3 loop reads CASSTTGTVYNEQFF. In nucleotides, the CDR3 is TGTGCCAGCAGTACAACCGGGACGGTTTACAATGAGCAGTTCTTC.

The V gene is TRBV11-2, the J gene TRBJ2-3, with 8 bases aligning to TRBD1. V was pared by 4 bases and J by 2 bases, with 8 bases of the junction left unmatched. The germline gives CDR1 SGHAT, CDR2 FQNNGV. The CDR3 consists of 16 residues. CDR3 DNA: TGTGCCAGCAGCTACTGGGGACAGGTCTCCACAGATACGCAGTATTTT. Its protein is CASSYWGQVSTDTQYF.

The table lists this clonotype with a few counts. This chain connects TRBV4-1 to TRBJ2-3, with D perhaps TRBD2 (5 bases). The CDR3 spans 15 residues. V was trimmed by 3 bases and J by 5 bases, leaving 15 bases between them. The germline CDR1 and CDR2 sequences are MGHRA and YSYEKL. DNA for the CDR3: TGCGCCAGCAGCCAGGCCCTGGACTCTCTAGATACGCAGTATTTT. Its protein is CASSQALDSLDTQYF.

This clonotype showed up just a few times. The DNA of the CDR3 is TGTGCCAGCAGTTATACCGGGACAGGATACCTTGACACAGATACGCAGTATTTT. Its protein product is CASSYTGTGYLDTDTQYF. The J gene is TRBJ2-3, the V gene TRBV6-5; 8 bases are a match to TRBD1. The CDR3 sequence is 18 residues long. Germline CDR1 is MNHEY and CDR2 is SVGAGI. V lost 3 bases and J lost 2; bases outside the gene matches: 13.

This clonotype was picked up many times. The rearrangement uses TRBV16 and TRBJ1-6; possible D gene TRBD1, 5 bases. The length of the CDR3 is 13 residues. Looked up from germline, CDR1 is KGHSY and CDR2 is FQNENV. Trimming left V 0 bases short and J 14 bases short, with 11 bases between. The CDR3 sequence is CASSQSGGISLHF. CDR3 nucleotides: TGTGCCAGCAGCCAATCCGGGGGGATCTCCCTCCACTTT. Complete variable domain (other parts from reference TRBV16 and TRBJ1-6): GEEVAQTPKHLVRGEGQKAKLYCAPIKGHSYVFWYQQVLKNEFKFLISFQNENVFDETGMPKERFSAKCLPNSPCSLEIQATKLEDSAVYFCASSQSGGISLHFGNGTRLTVT.

In this sample, this clonotype turned up a few times. This chain links TRBV2 with TRBJ2-3; 11 bases agree with TRBD1. J gave up 5 bases and V 1 base, and 5 bases lay outside the gene matches. Per germline, CDR1 SNHLY and CDR2 FYNNEI. This CDR3 is built from 16 residues. The chain's CDR3 is CASSEGGQGAIDTQYF. The CDR3 DNA is TGTGCCAGCAGTGAAGGTGGACAGGGGGCGATAGATACGCAGTATTTT.

This clonotype was recorded a few times. The J gene is TRBJ2-3, the V gene TRBV10-3; D not resolved. The V and J ends lost 8 bases and 4 bases respectively, with 4 bases between them. The CDR3 length is 10 residues. CDR1 ENHRY and CDR2 SYGVKD come from the germline V gene. The CDR3 region has the DNA TGTGCCATCGCCTCAGATACGCAGTATTTT. Amino acid sequence: CAIASDTQYF.